Described below is a single T cell receptor (beta chain) sequence and its context. This clonotype was found a few times. Its antigen remains unidentified. Base-call qualities are not available, and no considerably larger clone is one nucleotide away. These data come from a study of naive and memory T cell subsets (dated 2017 in TCRdb). As for the study more broadly: An open-source, UMI-based TCR alpha and beta sequencing pipeline was applied to sorted naive and memory peripheral blood T cell subsets. The results of the functional CMV T cell responses matched the IgG serology results in every case. RNA was DNase-treated and reverse transcribed with TCR constant-region primers, mostly using SuperScript III. What the work shows at the level of the full study, not this receptor alone: TCR abundance followed a power law with an exponent that was different for naive and memory subsets but consistent across the three individuals. After error correction, only a single occurrence was seen for over 90% of naive TCR sequences, so much steeper abundance distributions were produced than in memory subsets. RNA-based TCR counts may be affected by expression changes linked to T cell activation and differentiation. In both CD4 and CD8 cells, a rise in Gini index and a fall in Shannon and inverse Simpson diversity were observed from naive through CM, EM and EMRA. The repertoire findings for the naive and memory subsets could not be validated against a ground truth, as none was available. Each clonotype was defined as a single alpha or beta chain sequence rather than as a paired alpha/beta receptor.

From the second PCR step on, the TCR alpha and beta chain libraries were amplified in separate reactions. The CMV status of each donor was determined by measuring IFNgamma production from CD4+ T cells after fresh PBMCs had been stimulated overnight with CMV viral lysate. Miltenyi beads were used first to positively select CD4 T cells, and CD8 T cells were then positively selected from the CD4-negative fraction. Cells were stained for CD3, CD4, CD8, CD45RA, CD27 and a live/dead dye and were sorted on a BD Aria II into four subsets based on CD45RA and CD27. Effector memory cells were sorted as CD45RA-CD27-, whereas EMRA cells were sorted as CD45RA+CD27-. A few healthy volunteers provided blood, and each donor's sample was split into CD4 and CD8 T cells and then further divided into four differentiation subsets. About 120 ml of peripheral blood was taken from each donor, and PBMC were separated by density-gradient centrifugation on Ficoll-Paque PLUS. The sorted cells were lysed in RLT buffer, after which RNA was extracted using a Qiagen RNeasy kit and kept at -80 degrees C.

CDR1 MNHEY and CDR2 SVGAGI are derived from the germline V gene. From the cysteine through the phenylalanine, the CDR3 covers 14 amino acids. This entry keeps only the CDR3 DNA: 42 bases, framed from base 1. V is pared back by 0 bases and J by 6 bases, with 12 bases lying between the germline termini. Libraries were made using UMI-ligation and nested PCR. To cover both TRBC1 and TRBC2, the beta constant-region primer consisted of an equimolar mix of two oligonucleotides. A single-stranded oligonucleotide containing the SP2 primer and a 12-nucleotide UMI was joined to the 3' end of the cDNA by T4 RNA ligase 1. The ligated cDNA went through four rounds of PCR with nested alpha and beta constant-region primers together with the SP2 primer. The ligation reaction was kept at 16 degrees C for 20-24 hours. To avoid over-amplification, PCR2 was usually performed as a SYBR Green qPCR and halted once a predetermined threshold was reached. Apart from the first purification, every purification step used Agencourt AMPure XP magnetic beads. Library quantification was done by Qubit, followed by a TapeStation check on which the main peak was expected at around 650 bp. Pooled libraries were sequenced on an Illumina MiSeq using v2 2x251 paired-end kits, and typically roughly 1-2.1 million reads were obtained per sample. Each sample library was pooled at roughly 4.1 nM, and roughly 4.5-8% PhiX was included to improve cluster recognition. Concerning the study's data processing: V and J genes were assigned to Demultiplexor-processed FASTQ reads by Decombinator through tag matching, with a single base-pair mismatch being allowed. Collapsinator used UMIs to correct both sequencing errors and frequency errors arising from PCR heterogeneity. TCRs were translated and CDR3s were extracted from the conserved cysteine to the FGXG phenylalanine by CDR3Translator, with non-productive sequences being flagged. Gini, Shannon entropy and inverse Simpson indices were calculated on repertoires subsampled to equal numbers of UMI-defined TCRs. Within the linear range, a power law was fitted by maximum likelihood to the distributions of clonotype abundance. When run on a single naive CD8 sample, MIGEC and the pipeline yielded similar UMI counts, similar unique TCR numbers and similar clonal distributions. A set of some 7,600 CMV-associated CDR3 sequences, compiled from VDJdb and a published dataset, was used to search the repertoires. The raw public reads went through TCRdb reprocessing: fastp at Q25, MiXCR clone calling, in-frame beta chains kept. Under each unique CDR3 protein, matching rows form one entry showing the most common genes and DNA. What appears here as the V and J calls and clone size reflects TCRdb's work, not the paper's. The sample table records around 31,000 distinct CDR3 sequences; over 8.5% of these occur just once. The ten largest clones represent under 20% of the sample.

The rearranged chain carries TRBV6-5 and TRBJ2-7; the D call could be TRBD1 or TRBD2, with each sharing 5 bases. The receptor comes from a human donor in good health. Specimen: effector memory CD4+ T cells from blood. The sample's cell subset or site label is to be understood as: effector memory, CD45RA- CD27-. Here is the DNA: TGTGCCAGCAGTTACTCTGGGACCGTCGGCGAGCAGTACTTC. This codes for CASSYSGTVGEQYF.